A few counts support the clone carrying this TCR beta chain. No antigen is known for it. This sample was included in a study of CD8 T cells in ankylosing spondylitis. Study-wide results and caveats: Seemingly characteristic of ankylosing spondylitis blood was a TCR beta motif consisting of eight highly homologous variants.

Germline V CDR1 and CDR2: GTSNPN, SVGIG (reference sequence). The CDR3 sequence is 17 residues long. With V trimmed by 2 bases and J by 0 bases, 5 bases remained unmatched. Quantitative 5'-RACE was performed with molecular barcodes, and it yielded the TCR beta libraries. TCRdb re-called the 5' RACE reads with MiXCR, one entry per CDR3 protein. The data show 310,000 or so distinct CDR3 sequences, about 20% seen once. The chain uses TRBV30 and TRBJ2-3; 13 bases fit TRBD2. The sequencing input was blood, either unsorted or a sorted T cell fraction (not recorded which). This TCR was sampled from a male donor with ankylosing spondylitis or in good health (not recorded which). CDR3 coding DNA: TGTGCCTGGAGTATCGGGACTAGCGGGACTAGCACAGATACGCAGTATTTT. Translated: CAWSIGTSGTSTDTQYF.